One T cell receptor (beta chain) is described in this entry. Its target is unknown. Investigators spread the genomic DNA of each subset evenly over several immunoSEQ plates. Sorted-subset replicate PCRs used about 200 ng DNA, 30,000 or so T cell genomes. The protocol was immunoSEQ multiplex PCR, while the TCRdb copy is restricted to in-frame clones and leaves out a portion. The sample holds around 2.1 million clones; roughly 91% are singletons and the top ten take under 2%. These data come from a study of shared clonotypes between healthy human individuals. Looking at the study overall: Each donor had three CD4 naive, three CD4 memory, two CD8 naive and one CD8 memory plate. Study-wide results and limits: Depth was large, yet rarefaction showed that sorted-subset sequencing was incomplete.

Germline V gene sequence: CDR1 LNHDA, CDR2 SQIVND (reference sequence). The CDR3 totals 12 residues. V shed 8 bases and J shed 6 bases, with 11 bases lying between them. Naive CD8 populations comprised CD45RO-negative cells positively selected for CCR7, excluding terminally differentiated effector memory CD45RA+ cells. The V call is TRBV19, the J call TRBJ1-5; D is perhaps TRBD1 (5 bases). The origin of this receptor is a man between 18 and 29 years old in good health. Some clones in this sample may be carry-over from other donors' samples. The specimen was naive CD8+ T cells from PBMCs. CDR3 loop: CASAGGVQPQHF. As DNA, the CDR3 is TGTGCCAGTGCCGGGGGGGTTCAGCCCCAGCATTTT. Looking up the rest from reference TRBV19 and TRBJ1-5 gives the full variable domain: DGGITQSPKYLFRKEGQNVTLSCEQNLNHDAMYWYRQDPGQGLRLIYYSQIVNDFQKGDIAEGYSVSREKKESFPLTVTSAQKNPTAFYLCASAGGVQPQHFGDGTRLSIL.